This T cell receptor (beta chain) was sequenced in a study of blood T cell repertoires in COVID-19. The wider study: The samples span acute and convalescent COVID-19 from the United States, Italy and Spain. The analysed material was cDNA or gDNA that came from T cells, B-cell-depleted T cells, or PBMCs.

This CDR3 region has 14 residues. Germline V gene sequence: CDR1 LNHNV, CDR2 YYDKDF (reference sequence). Trimming took 3 bases from V and 0 from J, leaving 8 bases between them. Authors' processing steps: From reference gene primer amplification, estimates of nucleated cell counts were derived. Some clones are missing from TCRdb's copy, which holds only in-frame ones; the method was immunoSEQ multiplex PCR. The V and J calls and clone size come from that table; D and trimming were worked out from the DNA. The data hold 110,000 to 150,000 clones, with 65% to 85% observed a single time. The chain carries TRBV15 and TRBJ2-5; D unresolved. The sample was peripheral blood. The source of this sequence is a human donor in a cohort sampled during active COVID-19. CDR3 protein: CATSSRSNQETQYF. The DNA of the CDR3 is TGTGCCACCAGCAGCCGCAGTAACCAAGAGACCCAGTACTTC.